The T cell receptor beta chain under discussion was sequenced for a study of blood T cell repertoires in COVID-19. Study in general: The samples span acute and convalescent COVID-19 from the United States, Italy and Spain.

How the authors handled the data: Reference gene primer amplification yielded estimated nucleated cell counts. Assay used: immunoSEQ multiplex PCR; TCRdb lists only in-frame clones, some missing. V and J calls plus clone size are reproduced from that table; the DNA served to infer D and trimming. The table has approximately 13,000 clones, around 73% seen once; the top ten hold 20% to 25%. Germline CDR1 and CDR2: SGHDT and YYEEEE. The CDR3 spans 15 residues. Trimming took 2 bases from V and 2 from J, leaving 11 bases between them. The TCR was taken from a boy younger than 10 with active or convalescent COVID-19. Sequenced sample: peripheral blood. The V call is TRBV5-6, the J call TRBJ2-1; TRBD2 is a possible D gene (6 bases). CDR3 sequence: CASSFRERPYNEQFF. For the CDR3, the DNA is TGTGCCAGCAGCTTCCGGGAGAGGCCCTACAATGAGCAGTTCTTC.